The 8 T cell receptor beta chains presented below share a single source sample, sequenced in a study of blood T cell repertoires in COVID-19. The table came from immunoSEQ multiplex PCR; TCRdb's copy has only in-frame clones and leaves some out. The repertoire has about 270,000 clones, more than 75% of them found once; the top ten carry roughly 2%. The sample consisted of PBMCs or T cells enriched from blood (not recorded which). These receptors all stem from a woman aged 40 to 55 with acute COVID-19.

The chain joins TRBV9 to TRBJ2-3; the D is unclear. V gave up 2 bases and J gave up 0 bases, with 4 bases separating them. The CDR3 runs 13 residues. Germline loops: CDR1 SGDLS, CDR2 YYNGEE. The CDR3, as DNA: TGTGCCAGCAGCGTCCTAAGCACAGATACGCAGTATTTT. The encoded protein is CASSVLSTDTQYF. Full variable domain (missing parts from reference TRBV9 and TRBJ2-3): DSGVTQTPKHLITATGQRVTLRCSPRSGDLSVYWYQQSLDQGLQFLIQYYNGEERAKGNILERFSAQQFPDLHSELNLSSLELGDSALYFCASSVLSTDTQYFGPGTRLTVL.

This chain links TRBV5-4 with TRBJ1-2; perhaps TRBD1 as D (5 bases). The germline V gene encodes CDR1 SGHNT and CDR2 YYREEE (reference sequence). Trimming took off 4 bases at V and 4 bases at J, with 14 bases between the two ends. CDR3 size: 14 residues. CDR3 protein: CASSLRGLPYGYTF. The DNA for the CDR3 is TGTGCCAGCAGCCTTAGGGGCTTACCCTATGGCTACACCTTC. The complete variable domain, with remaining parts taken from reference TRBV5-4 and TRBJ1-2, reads ETGVTQSPTHLIKTRGQQVTLRCSSQSGHNTVSWYQQALGQGPQFIFQYYREEENGRGNFPPRFSGLQFPNYSSELNVNALELDDSALYLCASSLRGLPYGYTFGSGTRLTVV.

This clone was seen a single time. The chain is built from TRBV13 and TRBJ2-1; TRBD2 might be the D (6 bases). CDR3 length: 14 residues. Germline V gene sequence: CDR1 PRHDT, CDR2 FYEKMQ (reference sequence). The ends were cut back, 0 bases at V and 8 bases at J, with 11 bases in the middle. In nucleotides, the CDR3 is TGTGCCAGCAGCTTAGGCCCGGGGGATGATGAGCAGTTCTTC. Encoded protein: CASSLGPGDDEQFF.

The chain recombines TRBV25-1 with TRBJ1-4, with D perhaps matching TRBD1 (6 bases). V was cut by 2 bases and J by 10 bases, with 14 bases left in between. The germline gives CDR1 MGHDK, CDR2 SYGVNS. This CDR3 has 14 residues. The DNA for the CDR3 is TGTGCCAGCAGTGAAGCAGGGGTAGGGGGAAAACTGTTTTTT. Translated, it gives CASSEAGVGGKLFF.

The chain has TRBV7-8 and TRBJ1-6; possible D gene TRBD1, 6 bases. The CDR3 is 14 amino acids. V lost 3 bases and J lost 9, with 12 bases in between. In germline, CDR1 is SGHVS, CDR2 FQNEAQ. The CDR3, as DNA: TGTGCCAGCAGCTTGTTGACAGGCATTTCACCCCTCCACTTT. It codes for CASSLLTGISPLHF.

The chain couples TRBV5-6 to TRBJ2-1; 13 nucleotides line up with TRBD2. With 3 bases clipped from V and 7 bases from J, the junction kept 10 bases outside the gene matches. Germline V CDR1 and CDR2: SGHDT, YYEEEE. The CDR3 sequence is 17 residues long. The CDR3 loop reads CASSSGLAGDRVNEQFF. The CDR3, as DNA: TGTGCCAGCAGCTCCGGACTAGCGGGAGATAGGGTAAATGAGCAGTTCTTC.

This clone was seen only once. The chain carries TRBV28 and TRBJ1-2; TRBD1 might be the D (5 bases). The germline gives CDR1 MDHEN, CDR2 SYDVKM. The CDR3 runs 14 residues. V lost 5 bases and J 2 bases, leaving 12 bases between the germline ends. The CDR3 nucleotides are TGTGCCAGCAGTGGGTCGGGACTCAACTATGGCTACACCTTC. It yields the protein CASSGSGLNYGYTF.

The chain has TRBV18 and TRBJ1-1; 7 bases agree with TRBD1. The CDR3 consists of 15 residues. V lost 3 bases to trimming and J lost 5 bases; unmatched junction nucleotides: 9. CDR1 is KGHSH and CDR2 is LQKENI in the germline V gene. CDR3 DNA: TGTGCCAGCTCACCCCTCCAAGCAGGGGGTACTGAAGCTTTCTTT. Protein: CASSPLQAGGTEAFF.